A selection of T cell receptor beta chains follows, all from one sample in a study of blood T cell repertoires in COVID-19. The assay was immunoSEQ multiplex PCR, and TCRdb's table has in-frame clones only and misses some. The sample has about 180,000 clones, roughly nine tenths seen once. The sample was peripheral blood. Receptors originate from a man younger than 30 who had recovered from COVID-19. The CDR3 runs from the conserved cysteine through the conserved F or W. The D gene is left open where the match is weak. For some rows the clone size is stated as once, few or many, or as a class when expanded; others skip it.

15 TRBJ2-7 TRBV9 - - TGTGCCAGCAGCGTCGGAGGATCGCGTGGAAACGAGCAGTACTTC CASSVGGSRGNEQYF
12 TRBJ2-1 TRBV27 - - TGTGCCAGCAGTGCCAGGGGACATGAGCAGTTCTTC CASSARGHEQFF
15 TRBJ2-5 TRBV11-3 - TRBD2 TGTGCCAGCAGCCCGAGCGGGATGTACCAAGAGACCCAGTACTTC CASSPSGMYQETQYF
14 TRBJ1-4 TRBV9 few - TGTGCCAGCAGCCCCCAGGGTAGGGGTGAAAAACTGTTTTTT CASSPQGRGEKLFF
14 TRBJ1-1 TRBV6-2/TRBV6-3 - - TGTGCCAGCAGTTACTCGAGCCCGAACACTGAAGCTTTCTTT CASSYSSPNTEAFF
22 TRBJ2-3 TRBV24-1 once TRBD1 TGTGCCACCAGTAAGAAACTCTCCGGGACAGGGGGCGCCCGTGGCGACACAGATACGCAGTATTTT CATSKKLSGTGGARGDTDTQYF
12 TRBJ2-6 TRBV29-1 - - TGCAGCGCTTCACTGAGGGCCAACGTCCTGACTTTC CSASLRANVLTF
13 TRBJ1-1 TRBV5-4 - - TGTGCCAGCAGCCGCGACAAATTCACTGAAGCTTTCTTT CASSRDKFTEAFF
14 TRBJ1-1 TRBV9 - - TGTGCCAGCACGGGAGAGCTAATGAACACTGAAGCTTTCTTT CASTGELMNTEAFF
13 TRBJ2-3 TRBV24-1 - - TGTGCCACCCTCGGGACATACGGGGCTACGCAGTATTTT CATLGTYGATQYF